The 11 T cell receptor beta chains given below trace back to one sample, sequenced in a study of cytomegalovirus exposure and HLA in healthy donors. Vbeta (60) and Jbeta (13) primers were used in the PCR. The method was immunoSEQ multiplex PCR; TCRdb's version includes in-frame clones alone and lacks a portion of them. This repertoire shows 120,000 or so clones, roughly 80% found once; its top ten account for roughly 2%. Sequenced: PBMCs. The origin of the receptors is a man younger than 35 in good health and CMV-seronegative.

This clone appeared once. V usage is TRBV7-9 and J usage is TRBJ2-1; D is possibly TRBD1 (5 bases). Trimming left V 1 base short and J 9 bases short, with 16 bases between. This CDR3 contains 15 residues. Germline assignment: CDR1 SEHNR and CDR2 FQNEAQ (reference sequence). DNA for the CDR3: TGTGCCAGCAGCTTAGTCTCAGGGCTTAGGAGTGAGCAGTTCTTC. Protein product: CASSLVSGLRSEQFF. The full variable domain, rest sourced from reference TRBV7-9 and TRBJ2-1, is DTGVSQNPRHKITKRGQNVTFRCDPISEHNRLYWYRQTLGQGPEFLTYFQNEAQLEKSRLLSDRFSAERPKGSFSTLEIQRTEQGDSAMYLCASSLVSGLRSEQFFGPGTRLTVL.

The chain uses TRBV2 and TRBJ1-5; a possible D gene is TRBD1 (5 bases). Germline V gene lookup returns CDR1 SNHLY and CDR2 FYNNEI. This CDR3 region has 16 residues. V was trimmed by 6 bases and J by 0 bases, leaving 15 bases between them. The CDR3 is CASRLSGHSSNQPQHF. In nucleotides, the CDR3 is TGTGCCAGCAGGTTGTCTGGACACAGTAGCAATCAGCCCCAGCATTTT.

V usage is TRBV6-5 and J usage is TRBJ2-2; D not resolved. The V end was cut by 2 bases, the J end by 1 base, with 5 bases between. The V gene's germline CDR1 is MNHEY and CDR2 SVGAGI. CDR3 length equals 14 residues. The CDR3 DNA sequence: TGTGCCAGCAGTTACGGGCTGAACACCGGGGAGCTGTTTTTT. Protein sequence: CASSYGLNTGELFF.

The chain combines TRBV13 with TRBJ2-1; perhaps TRBD1 as D (5 bases). CDR3 length equals 12 residues. Trimming left V 5 bases short and J 9 bases short, with 11 bases between. Germline CDR1 is PRHDT and CDR2 is FYEKMQ (reference sequence). Written as DNA, the CDR3 is TGTGCCAGCAGCCTTAGGGGCGTTGAGCAGTTCTTC. Translation gives CASSLRGVEQFF.

The chain couples TRBV7-2 to TRBJ2-7; 7 nucleotides align to TRBD1. The germline V gene has CDR1 SGHTA and CDR2 FQGNSA. The CDR3 is made up of 15 amino acids. The V gene end was trimmed by 0 bases and the J gene end by 0 bases; junction bases not matched to a gene: 2. The CDR3 bases are TGTGCCAGCAGCTTAGCGACAGGGAACTCCTACGAGCAGTACTTC. This sequence encodes CASSLATGNSYEQYF.

This chain joins TRBV7-9 and TRBJ2-7; D is unresolved. The germline V and J ends were trimmed by 5 bases and 8 bases, with 13 bases remaining between them. This CDR3 spans 12 amino acids. The germline CDR1 and CDR2 sequences are SEHNR and FQNEAQ (reference sequence). CDR3 nucleotide sequence: TGTGCCAGCAGCCAGCCCAGTGGGCAGCAGTACTTC. Protein: CASSQPSGQQYF.

The chain combines TRBV2 with TRBJ2-7, with 8 bases aligning to TRBD2. The V and J ends lost 0 bases and 0 bases, in that order; junction bases with no gene match: 7. Germline V gene lookup returns CDR1 SNHLY and CDR2 FYNNEI. The CDR3 is made up of 17 amino acids. As DNA, the CDR3 is TGTGCCAGCAGTGAAGCGCTTCTCGCGGGGGGCTCCTACGAGCAGTACTTC. Its translation is CASSEALLAGGSYEQYF.

V is TRBV6-1 and J is TRBJ2-1; D remains unclear. The CDR3 is 16 amino acids. Germline assignment: CDR1 MNHNS and CDR2 SASEGT. With 2 bases removed from V and 0 bases from J, the gap between germline ends came to 11 bases. CDR3 coding DNA: TGTGCCAGCAGTGAATACAGAATCAGCTCCTACAATGAGCAGTTCTTC. Its protein product is CASSEYRISSYNEQFF.

The chain couples TRBV5-4 to TRBJ2-2; unclear D gene. The CDR3 totals 13 residues. With 0 bases removed from V and 7 bases from J, the gap between germline ends came to 7 bases. The germline V gene has CDR1 SGHNT and CDR2 YYREEE (reference sequence). The CDR3 nucleotides read TGTGCCAGCAGCTTGGACCGAGGCGGGGAGCTGTTTTTT. Its translation: CASSLDRGGELFF.

The genes are TRBV19 and TRBJ1-1; D gene ambiguous. V lost 4 bases to trimming and J lost 1 base, with 13 bases between them. CDR3 length: 15 residues. Looked up from germline, CDR1 is LNHDA and CDR2 is SQIVND (reference sequence). CDR3 loop: CASSTFLHRNTEAFF. CDR3 bases: TGTGCCAGTAGTACGTTTCTGCACAGGAACACTGAAGCTTTCTTT. The full variable domain, in which reference TRBV19 and TRBJ1-1 provide the parts outside the CDR3, is DGGITQSPKYLFRKEGQNVTLSCEQNLNHDAMYWYRQDPGQGLRLIYYSQIVNDFQKGDIAEGYSVSREKKESFPLTVTSAQKNPTAFYLCASSTFLHRNTEAFFGQGTRLTVV.

The chain is built from TRBV15 and TRBJ2-5; 8 bases fit TRBD2. Matching the DNA end better, TRBJ2-7 makes the J call doubtful. The germline V gene has CDR1 LNHNV and CDR2 YYDKDF (reference sequence). The CDR3 runs to 15 residues. CDR3 nucleotide sequence: TGTGCCACCGCTGAGTCCAGCGGGGGCTTCCACGAGCAGTACTTC. This translates into CATAESSGGFHEQYF.